This entry is about one T cell receptor beta chain. This sample was included in a study of cytomegalovirus exposure and HLA in healthy donors. Primers included in the PCR were 60 Vbeta and 13 Jbeta primers. Assay: immunoSEQ multiplex PCR; the TCRdb copy retains only in-frame clones and omits some. The sample has 70,000 to 95,000 clones; about four fifths are singletons. In germline, CDR1 is MDHEN, CDR2 SYDVKM. V trimming: 6 bases; J trimming: 3 bases; junction bases outside the gene matches: 1. This CDR3 comprises 13 residues. Sequenced material: PBMCs. This clonotype was obtained from a woman aged 30 to 39 in good health and CMV-seronegative. V usage is TRBV28 and J usage is TRBJ2-7; 11 bases line up with TRBD2. The CDR3 DNA reads TGTGCCAGCAGACTAGCGGGAGACTACGAGCAGTACTTC. This encodes CASRLAGDYEQYF. Variable domain in full (rest from reference TRBV28 and TRBJ2-7): DVKVTQSSRYLVKRTGEKVFLECVQDMDHENMFWYRQDPGLGLRLIYFSYDVKMKEKGDIPEGYSVSREKKERFSLILESASTNQTSMYLCASRLAGDYEQYFGPGTRLTVT.